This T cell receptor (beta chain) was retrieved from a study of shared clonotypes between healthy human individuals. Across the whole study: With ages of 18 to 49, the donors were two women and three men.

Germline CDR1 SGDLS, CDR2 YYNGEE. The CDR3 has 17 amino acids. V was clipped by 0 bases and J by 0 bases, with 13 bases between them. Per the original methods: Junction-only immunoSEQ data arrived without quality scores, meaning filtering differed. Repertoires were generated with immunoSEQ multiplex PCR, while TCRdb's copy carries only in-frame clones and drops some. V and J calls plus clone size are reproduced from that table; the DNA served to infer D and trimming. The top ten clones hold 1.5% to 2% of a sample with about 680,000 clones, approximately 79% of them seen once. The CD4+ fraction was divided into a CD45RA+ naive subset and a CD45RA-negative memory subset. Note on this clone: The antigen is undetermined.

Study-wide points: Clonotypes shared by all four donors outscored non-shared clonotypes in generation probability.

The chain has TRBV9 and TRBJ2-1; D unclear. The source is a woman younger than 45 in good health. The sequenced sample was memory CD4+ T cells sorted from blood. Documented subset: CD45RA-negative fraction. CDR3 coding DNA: TGTGCCAGCAGCGTAGCTACACTCAGGAGCTCCTACAATGAGCAGTTCTTC. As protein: CASSVATLRSSYNEQFF. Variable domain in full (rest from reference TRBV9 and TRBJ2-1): DSGVTQTPKHLITATGQRVTLRCSPRSGDLSVYWYQQSLDQGLQFLIQYYNGEERAKGNILERFSAQQFPDLHSELNLSSLELGDSALYFCASSVATLRSSYNEQFFGPGTRLTVL.